The clone carrying this T cell receptor beta chain has just one count. Antigen specificity is unknown. This entry is derived from a study of T cell repertoires in cytomegalovirus infection. Across the whole study: Recently identified HLA-C-restricted and well-studied HLA-B-restricted CMV epitopes were used. Indicated by public TCR beta signatures were CMV infection and matching HLA type.

General study results and limits: Accumulated public TCR beta family frequency recognized individuals carrying CMV together with the relevant HLA. The study found HLA-C-restricted CMV-specific TCR beta clonotypes dominating the ex vivo response.

MiXCR, applied by TCRdb to the reads, yields one record per CDR3 protein. The sample includes about 20,000 distinct CDR3 sequences, around 43% of them seen just once. V lost 1 base to trimming and J lost 8 bases, with 15 bases between them. Germline-derived CDR1 and CDR2 are LGHDT and YNNKEL (reference sequence). The CDR3 contains 15 residues. The sequence was obtained from a human donor in good health (CMV status not recorded). Some clones in this sample may be carry-over from other donors' samples. The sample was CD8+ T cells from cultured PBMCs, taken from culture after CMV antigen stimulation. This chain uses TRBV3-1 with TRBJ1-3; no firm D call. Here the CDR3 reads CASSQGSSSADTIYF. The DNA for the CDR3 is TGTGCCAGCAGCCAAGGGTCCTCCTCTGCGGACACCATATATTTT.